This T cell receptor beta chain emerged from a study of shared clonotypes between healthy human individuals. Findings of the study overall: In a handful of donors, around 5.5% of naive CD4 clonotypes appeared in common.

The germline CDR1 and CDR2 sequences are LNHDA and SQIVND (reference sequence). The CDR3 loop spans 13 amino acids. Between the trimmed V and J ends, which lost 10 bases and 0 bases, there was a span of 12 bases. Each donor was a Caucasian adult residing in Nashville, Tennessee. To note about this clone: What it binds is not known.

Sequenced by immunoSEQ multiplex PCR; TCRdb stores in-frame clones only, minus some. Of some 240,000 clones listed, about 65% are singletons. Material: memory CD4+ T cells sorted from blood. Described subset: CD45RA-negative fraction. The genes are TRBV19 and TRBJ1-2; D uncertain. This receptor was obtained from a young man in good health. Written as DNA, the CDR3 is TGTGCCACTTCTGGGTCAGCTAACTATGGCTACACCTTC. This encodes CATSGSANYGYTF. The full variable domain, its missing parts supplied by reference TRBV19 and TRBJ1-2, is DGGITQSPKYLFRKEGQNVTLSCEQNLNHDAMYWYRQDPGQGLRLIYYSQIVNDFQKGDIAEGYSVSREKKESFPLTVTSAQKNPTAFYLCATSGSANYGYTFGSGTRLTVV.